These T cell receptor beta chains were read from a single sample in a study of HIV-infected children after antiretroviral therapy interruption. MiXCR, applied by TCRdb to the 3' RACE reads, yields one record per CDR3 protein. Of around 50,000 distinct CDR3 sequences listed, 4.3% are singletons. The sequencing here drew on CD45RA+ CD4+ T cells from PBMCs, pooled from several time points, taken from a donor given antiretroviral therapy, either interrupted or continuous. All receptors derive from a pool of human donors with HIV. Each CDR3 is given with its conserved first and last residue. A D gene is named only where the DNA matches it firmly. Size values are once, few and many counts, or a class for expanded clones, and some rows have none.

size: many
J: TRBJ2-1
D: -
V: TRBV30
CDR3: CAWSQGFYNEQFF
DNA: TGTGCCTGGTCCCAAGGTTTCTACAATGAGCAGTTCTTC

size: -
J: TRBJ1-3
D: -
V: TRBV30
CDR3: CAWGRGNTIYF
DNA: TGTGCCTGGGGTCGAGGAAACACCATATATTTT

size: many
J: TRBJ2-7
D: -
V: TRBV7-9
CDR3: CASSRPGTYEQYF
DNA: TGTGCCAGCAGCCGCCCCGGGACCTACGAGCAGTACTTC

size: -
J: TRBJ1-3
D: -
V: TRBV12-3/TRBV12-4
CDR3: CASRPLHRSAGNTIYF
DNA: TGTGCCAGCAGGCCTCTTCACAGGAGCGCTGGAAACACCATATATTTT

size: many
J: TRBJ1-2
D: -
V: TRBV20-1
CDR3: CSASYGAGYTF
DNA: TGCAGTGCTAGTTACGGGGCGGGCTACACCTTC

size: many
J: TRBJ1-2
D: -
V: TRBV9
CDR3: CASSVEKGSYGYTF
DNA: TGTGCCAGCAGCGTAGAGAAGGGATCCTATGGCTACACCTTC

size: many
J: TRBJ1-1
D: -
V: TRBV29-1
CDR3: CSVAPYREPRIRENTEAFF
DNA: TGCAGCGTTGCCCCTTACAGGGAGCCCCGAATAAGGGAGAACACTGAAGCTTTCTTT

size: many
J: TRBJ2-5
D: -
V: TRBV20-1
CDR3: CSASLRASQETQYF
DNA: TGCAGTGCCTCCCTTCGGGCGTCCCAAGAGACCCAGTACTTC

size: many
J: TRBJ1-1
D: -
V: TRBV18
CDR3: CASSPTQGGTEAFF
DNA: TGTGCCAGCTCACCAACTCAAGGGGGCACTGAAGCTTTCTTT

size: few
J: TRBJ1-1
D: TRBD1
V: TRBV28
CDR3: CASSGRGDTEAFF
DNA: TGTGCCAGCAGTGGCAGGGGGGACACTGAAGCTTTCTTT

size: many
J: TRBJ1-2
D: -
V: TRBV28
CDR3: CASSPPPDGYTF
DNA: TGTGCCAGCAGTCCTCCTCCGGATGGCTACACCTTC

size: many
J: TRBJ1-5
D: -
V: TRBV12-3/TRBV12-4
CDR3: CASSLRNQPQHF
DNA: TGTGCCAGCAGTTTGAGGAATCAGCCCCAGCATTTT

size: many
J: TRBJ1-5
D: TRBD1
V: TRBV10-2
CDR3: CASREGQISNQPQHF
DNA: TGCGCCAGCAGAGAGGGACAGATTAGCAATCAGCCCCAGCATTTT

size: many
J: TRBJ2-7
D: -
V: TRBV20-1
CDR3: CSARDSQRSDEQYF
DNA: TGCAGTGCTAGAGATTCTCAAAGATCGGACGAGCAGTACTTC

size: -
J: TRBJ2-3
D: -
V: TRBV28
CDR3: CAISGVSPGGTQYF
DNA: TGTGCCATCAGTGGGGTTAGCCCCGGGGGTACGCAGTATTTT

size: -
J: TRBJ1-6
D: -
V: TRBV4-2
CDR3: CASSPPGGSPLHF
DNA: TGTGCCAGCAGCCCCCCGGGTGGGTCACCCCTCCACTTT

size: many
J: TRBJ2-3
D: -
V: TRBV5-5
CDR3: CASSLGGPGTDTQYF
DNA: TGTGCCAGCAGCTTGGGGGGACCTGGTACAGATACGCAGTATTTT

size: many
J: TRBJ2-4
D: -
V: TRBV28
CDR3: CASTLDDGKNIQYF
DNA: TGTGCCAGCACGTTAGACGACGGCAAAAACATTCAGTACTTC

size: many
J: TRBJ1-6
D: -
V: TRBV12-3/TRBV12-4
CDR3: CASSLGQTDSPLHF
DNA: TGTGCCAGCAGTTTGGGGCAGACAGATTCACCCCTCCACTTT

size: -
J: TRBJ1-6
D: -
V: TRBV27
CDR3: CASSLDSRRTYNSPLHF
DNA: TGTGCCAGCAGTTTAGATAGCCGGAGGACCTATAATTCACCCCTCCACTTT

size: many
J: TRBJ1-1
D: -
V: TRBV12-3/TRBV12-4
CDR3: CASSLLRVNTEAFF
DNA: TGTGCCAGCAGTCTCCTTAGGGTGAACACTGAAGCTTTCTTT

size: few
J: TRBJ2-5
D: -
V: TRBV28
CDR3: CASSYILPGETQYF
DNA: TGTGCCAGCAGTTACATTCTCCCCGGGGAGACCCAGTACTTC

size: many
J: TRBJ2-1
D: TRBD2
V: TRBV20-1
CDR3: CSARLAGINEQFF
DNA: TGCAGTGCAAGACTAGCGGGAATCAATGAGCAGTTCTTC

size: many
J: TRBJ1-1
D: -
V: TRBV20-1
CDR3: CSARDGNTEAFF
DNA: TGCAGTGCTAGAGACGGGAACACTGAAGCTTTCTTT

size: many
J: TRBJ1-2
D: TRBD1
V: TRBV30
CDR3: CAWSTTLTGGGLGYTF
DNA: TGTGCCTGGAGTACGACCCTAACAGGGGGTGGACTTGGCTACACCTTC

size: many
J: TRBJ1-4
D: -
V: TRBV28
CDR3: CASSRPRSLDEKLFF
DNA: TGTGCCAGCAGTCGCCCTCGAAGCTTAGATGAAAAACTGTTTTTT

size: many
J: TRBJ2-4
D: TRBD1
V: TRBV2
CDR3: CASRNTPTGVIQYF
DNA: TGTGCCAGCAGAAATACCCCTACAGGGGTTATTCAGTACTTC

size: many
J: TRBJ1-1
D: -
V: TRBV7-3
CDR3: CASSLKGEAFF
DNA: TGTGCCAGCAGTCTTAAAGGTGAAGCTTTCTTT

size: -
J: TRBJ2-3
D: -
V: TRBV23-1
CDR3: CASSQTGLSSTDTQYF
DNA: TGCGCCAGCAGTCAAACAGGGCTTTCAAGCACAGATACGCAGTATTTT

size: many
J: TRBJ2-3
D: -
V: TRBV7-2
CDR3: CASSFRDRGRDTQYF
DNA: TGTGCCAGCAGCTTTCGGGACCGAGGTAGAGATACGCAGTATTTT